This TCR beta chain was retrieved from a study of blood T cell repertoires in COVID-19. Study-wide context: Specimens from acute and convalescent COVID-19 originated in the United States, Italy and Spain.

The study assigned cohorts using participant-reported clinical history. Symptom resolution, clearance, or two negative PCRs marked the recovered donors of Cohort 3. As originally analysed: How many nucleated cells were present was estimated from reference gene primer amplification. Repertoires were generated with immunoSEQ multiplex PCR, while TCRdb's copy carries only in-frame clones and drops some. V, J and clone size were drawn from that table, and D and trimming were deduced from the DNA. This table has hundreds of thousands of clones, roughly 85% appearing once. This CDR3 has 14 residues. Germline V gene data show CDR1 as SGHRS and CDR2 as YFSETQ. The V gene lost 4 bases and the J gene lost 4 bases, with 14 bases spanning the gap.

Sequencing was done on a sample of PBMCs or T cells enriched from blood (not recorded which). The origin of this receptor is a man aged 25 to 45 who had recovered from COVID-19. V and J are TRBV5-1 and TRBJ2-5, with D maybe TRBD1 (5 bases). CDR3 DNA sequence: TGCGCCAGCAGCGACGATAGGGGTTCAGAGACCCAGTACTTC. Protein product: CASSDDRGSETQYF.